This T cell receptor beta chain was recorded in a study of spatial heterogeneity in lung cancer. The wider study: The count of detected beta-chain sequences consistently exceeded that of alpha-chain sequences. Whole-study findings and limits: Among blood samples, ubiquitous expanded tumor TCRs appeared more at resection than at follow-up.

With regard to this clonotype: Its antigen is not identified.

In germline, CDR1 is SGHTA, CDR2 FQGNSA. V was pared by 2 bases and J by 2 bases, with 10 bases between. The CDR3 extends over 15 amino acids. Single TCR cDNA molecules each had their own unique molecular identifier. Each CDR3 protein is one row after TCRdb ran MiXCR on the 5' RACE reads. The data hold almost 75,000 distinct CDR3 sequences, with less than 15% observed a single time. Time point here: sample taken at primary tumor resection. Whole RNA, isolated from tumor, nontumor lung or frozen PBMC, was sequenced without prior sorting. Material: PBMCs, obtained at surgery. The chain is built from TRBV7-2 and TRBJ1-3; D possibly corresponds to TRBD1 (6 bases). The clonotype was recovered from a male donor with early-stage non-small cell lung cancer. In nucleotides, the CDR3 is TGTGCCAGCAGCTTAAACGGGGGCCCTGGAAACACCATATATTTT. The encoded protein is CASSLNGGPGNTIYF.